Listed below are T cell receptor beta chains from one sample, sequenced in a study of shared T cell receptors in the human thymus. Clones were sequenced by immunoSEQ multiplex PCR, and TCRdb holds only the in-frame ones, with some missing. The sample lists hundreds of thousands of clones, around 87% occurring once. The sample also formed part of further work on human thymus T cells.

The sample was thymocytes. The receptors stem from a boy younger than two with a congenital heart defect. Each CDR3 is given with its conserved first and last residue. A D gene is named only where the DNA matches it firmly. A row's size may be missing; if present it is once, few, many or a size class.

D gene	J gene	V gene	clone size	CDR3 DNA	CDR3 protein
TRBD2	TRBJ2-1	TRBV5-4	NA	TGTGCCAGCAGCTGGGACTCTAGCGGGAGGGCCGAGGGGTACAATGAGCAGTTCTTC	CASSWDSSGRAEGYNEQFF
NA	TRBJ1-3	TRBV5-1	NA	TGCGCCAGCAGCTTTGGGTGGCCGGGACAACCTGGAAACACCATATATTTT	CASSFGWPGQPGNTIYF
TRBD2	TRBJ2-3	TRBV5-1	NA	TGCGCCAGCAGCTTAAAATACAAAGGGTGCGGGAGAAGCACAGATACGCAGTATTTT	CASSLKYKGCGRSTDTQYF
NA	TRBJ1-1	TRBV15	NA	TGTGCCACCAGCAGAGGAGTCAGGACACTGAACACTGAAGCTTTCTTT	CATSRGVRTLNTEAFF
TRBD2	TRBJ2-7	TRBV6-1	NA	TGTGCCAGCAGTGAAAGACCGGGGGGGGCCAGGGGTGCGTACTTC	CASSERPGGARGAYF
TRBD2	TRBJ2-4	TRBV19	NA	TGTGCCAGTAGTATCTTTTTCCCACTAGCGGGGGGGTCTTTAGCCAAAAACATTCAGTACTTC	CASSIFFPLAGGSLAKNIQYF
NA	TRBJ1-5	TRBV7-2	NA	TGTGCCAGCAGCTTACTCGGACGAGGGAATAATCAGCCCCAGCATTTT	CASSLLGRGNNQPQHF
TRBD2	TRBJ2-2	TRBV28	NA	TGTGCCAGCAGTTACCCCGGACTAGCGGGAACACCGAACACCGGGGAGCTGTTTTTT	CASSYPGLAGTPNTGELFF
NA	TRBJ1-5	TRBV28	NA	TGTGCCAGCAGTTCCACTGGCCCAGGGACTGTTAGCAATCAGCCCCAGCATTTT	CASSSTGPGTVSNQPQHF
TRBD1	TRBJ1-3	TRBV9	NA	TGTGCCAGCAGCGGAGGACAGGGACTCAACTCTGGAAACACCATATATTTT	CASSGGQGLNSGNTIYF
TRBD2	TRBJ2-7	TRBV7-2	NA	TGTGCCAGCAGCTCAATTCCTAGCGGGGCCTACGAGCAGTACTTC	CASSSIPSGAYEQYF
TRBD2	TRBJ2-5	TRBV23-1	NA	TGCGCCAGCAGTCAATCTAGCGGGAGAGGAGAGACCCAGTACTTC	CASSQSSGRGETQYF
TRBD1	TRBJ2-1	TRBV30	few	TGTGCCTGGAGTGTATCGCGACAGGGGTTTGGCAATGAGCAGTTCTTC	CAWSVSRQGFGNEQFF
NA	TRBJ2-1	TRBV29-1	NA	TGCAGCGTTGTGGGGGGGGCAGGCAATGAGCAGTTCTTC	CSVVGGAGNEQFF
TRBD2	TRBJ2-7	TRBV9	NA	TGTGCCAGCAGCTCCCCGGAGATAGCGGGGTGCTCCTACGAGCAGTACTTC	CASSSPEIAGCSYEQYF
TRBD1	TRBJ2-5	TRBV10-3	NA	TGTGCCACGAAGGGACAGCCTCAAGAGACCCAGTACTTC	CATKGQPQETQYF
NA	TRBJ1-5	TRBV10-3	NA	TGTGCCATCAGTGAGTCGATAGGAGGTTATCAGCCCCAGCATTTT	CAISESIGGYQPQHF
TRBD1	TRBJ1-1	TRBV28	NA	TGTGCCAGCAGTTTAAGGGGGCCAGCTGATATGAACACTGAAGCTTTCTTT	CASSLRGPADMNTEAFF
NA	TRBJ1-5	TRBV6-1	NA	TGTGCCAGCAGTGAACCCCAGGGTGGACAGCCCCAGCATTTT	CASSEPQGGQPQHF
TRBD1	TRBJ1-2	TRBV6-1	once	TGTGCCAGCAGTGAAAGGACAGGGTTTAGGGCTAACTATGGCTACACCTTC	CASSERTGFRANYGYTF
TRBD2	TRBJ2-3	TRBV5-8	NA	TGTGCCAGCAGCCTTCTAGCGGGGGGCGCAGATACGCAGTATTTT	CASSLLAGGADTQYF
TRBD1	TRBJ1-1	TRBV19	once	TGTGCCAGTAGTATAGGTGGGACAGGGGGCAATTCGAAGAACACTGAAGCTTTCTTT	CASSIGGTGGNSKNTEAFF
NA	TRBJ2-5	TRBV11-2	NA	TGTGCCAGCAGCTTAGGGATACAGGGAGAGACCCAGTACTTC	CASSLGIQGETQYF
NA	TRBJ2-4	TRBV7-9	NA	TGTGCCTTTTTGGACAGAAAAAACATTCAGTACTTC	CAFLDRKNIQYF
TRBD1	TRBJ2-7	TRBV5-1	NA	TGCGCCAGCAGCCCCCTCGGGGACAGGGGTTACGAGCAGTACTTC	CASSPLGDRGYEQYF
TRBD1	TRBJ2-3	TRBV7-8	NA	TGTGCCAGCAGCTTAGGTCGGGACAGGGAAAGACGCACAGATACGCAGTATTTT	CASSLGRDRERRTDTQYF
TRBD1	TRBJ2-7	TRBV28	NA	TGTGCCAGTCAAGGGACAGGGGATGGCTACGAGCAGTACTTC	CASQGTGDGYEQYF
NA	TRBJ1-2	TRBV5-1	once	TGCGCCAGCAGCTTTAGACAGTACTATGGCTACACCTTC	CASSFRQYYGYTF
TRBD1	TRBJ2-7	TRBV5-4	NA	TGTGCCAGCAGCATAGGACAGGGGATCCCCGAGGGGTCCTCCTACGAGCAGTACTTC	CASSIGQGIPEGSSYEQYF